These 31 T cell receptor beta chains were all obtained from the same sample, sequenced in a study of OX40 agonist ivuxolimab in advanced cancers. Method: immunoSEQ multiplex PCR; TCRdb's copy keeps in-frame clones and lacks some. The sample holds tens of thousands of clones, about 86% seen once. This specimen was CD4+ or CD8+ T cells sorted from blood, taken in a trial of the OX40 agonist ivuxolimab. The receptors stem from an adult with an advanced solid tumor such as melanoma, head and neck, liver or kidney cancer.

This sequence joins TRBV9 and TRBJ2-3, with D maybe TRBD1 (5 bases). CDR3 size: 14 residues. Germline loops: CDR1 SGDLS, CDR2 YYNGEE. The V gene lost 4 bases and the J gene lost 2 bases, with 11 bases spanning the gap. DNA for the CDR3: TGTGCCAGCAGCCTTCCAGGGTTCACAGATACGCAGTATTTT. It is translated as CASSLPGFTDTQYF. Drawing the rest from reference TRBV9 and TRBJ2-3, the complete variable domain is DSGVTQTPKHLITATGQRVTLRCSPRSGDLSVYWYQQSLDQGLQFLIQYYNGEERAKGNILERFSAQQFPDLHSELNLSSLELGDSALYFCASSLPGFTDTQYFGPGTRLTVL.

This chain connects TRBV6-1 to TRBJ1-2; no clear D gene. Trimming removed 4 bases from V and 4 bases from J, with 13 bases in between. Germline values: CDR1 MNHNS, CDR2 SASEGT. This CDR3 is 14 amino acids long. CDR3 nucleotide sequence: TGTGCCAGCAGTGTAGAGAGAGGGAGCTATGGCTACACCTTC. Translated: CASSVERGSYGYTF.

The chain links TRBV28 to TRBJ1-1; 8 nucleotides line up with TRBD1. From germline, CDR1 is MDHEN and CDR2 SYDVKM. The CDR3 extends over 14 amino acids. V dropped 0 bases and J dropped 4; count of bases not matched to a gene: 1. The CDR3 sequence is CASSLWDRVTEAFF. CDR3 coding DNA: TGTGCCAGCAGTTTATGGGACAGGGTCACTGAAGCTTTCTTT.

The rearrangement uses TRBV7-3 and TRBJ1-2; D is unresolved. Trimming cost V 5 bases and J 6 bases, with 16 bases left between them. The CDR3 loop spans 14 amino acids. The germline gives CDR1 SGHTA, CDR2 FQGTGA. In DNA, the CDR3 is TGTGCCAGCAGCCCCGGGTGGGGAAAGAATGGCTACACCTTC. It encodes CASSPGWGKNGYTF. Combining the CDR3 with reference TRBV7-3 and TRBJ1-2 gives the whole variable domain GAGVSQTPSNKVTEKGKYVELRCDPISGHTALYWYRQSLGQGPEFLIYFQGTGAADDSGLPNDRFFAVRPEGSVSTLKIQRTERGDSAVYLCASSPGWGKNGYTFGSGTRLTVV.

The CDR3 sequence is CAISERGRGSGGYTF. The CDR3 DNA reads TGTGCCATCAGTGAGAGAGGCAGGGGTTCGGGAGGCTACACCTTC. The genes are TRBV10-3 and TRBJ1-2; a weak D match, TRBD1 (6 bases). V gave up 2 bases and J gave up 8 bases, with 18 bases separating them. CDR1 is ENHRY and CDR2 is SYGVKD in the germline V gene. The CDR3 runs to 15 residues.

The chain couples TRBV12-5 to TRBJ1-6; 9 bases are shared with TRBD1. V lost 4 bases to trimming and J lost 4 bases; unmatched junction nucleotides: 11. This CDR3 contains 18 residues. The germline V gene encodes CDR1 LGHNT and CDR2 FRNRAP. CDR3 sequence: CASGSGQGPSGYNSPLHF. CDR3 nucleotide sequence: TGTGCTAGTGGTTCGGGACAGGGACCGTCGGGGTATAATTCACCCCTCCACTTT.

The V and J genes are TRBV5-1 and TRBJ1-6; 9 nucleotides match TRBD1. Per the germline V gene, CDR1 is SGHRS and CDR2 is YFSETQ. Trimming at V came to 4 bases and at J to 5 bases, leaving 10 bases not matched to a gene. The CDR3 has 17 residues. The CDR3 DNA sequence: TGCGCCAGCAGCAAGCAGACAGGGGGTTTTAATAATTCACCCCTCCACTTT. This codes for CASSKQTGGFNNSPLHF.

This chain links TRBV6-1 with TRBJ1-2, with D uncertain. The CDR3 is 12 residues long. Trimming took 1 base from V and 8 from J, leaving 8 bases between them. Germline V gives CDR1 MNHNS, CDR2 SASEGT. The CDR3 coding sequence is TGTGCCAGCAGTGAAGTTCCGGGGGGCTACACCTTC. This sequence encodes CASSEVPGGYTF.

This chain links TRBV5-4 with TRBJ2-3; D remains ambiguous. Germline-derived CDR1 and CDR2 are SGHNT and YYREEE (reference sequence). V was clipped by 1 base and J by 5 bases, with 2 bases between them. This CDR3 is built from 11 residues. CDR3 nucleotides: TGTGCCAGCAGCTTGCTAGATACGCAGTATTTT. Amino acids: CASSLLDTQYF.

The chain is built from TRBV6-5 and TRBJ1-5; D possibly corresponds to TRBD1 (6 bases). The CDR3 covers 14 residues. V was pared by 5 bases and J by 2 bases, with 10 bases between. CDR1 is MNHEY, CDR2 SVGAGI, per germline. The CDR3 bases are TGTGCCAGCAGTCTACCAGGGGGCAATCAGCCCCAGCATTTT. It translates to CASSLPGGNQPQHF.

The V gene is TRBV6-4, the J gene TRBJ1-2, with TRBD1 identical over 8 bases. Per germline, CDR1 MRHNA and CDR2 SNTAGT. The V gene end was trimmed by 1 base and the J gene end by 6 bases; junction bases not matched to a gene: 4. The length of the CDR3 is 14 residues. The CDR3 sequence: CASSDWAGGNGYTF. In DNA form, the CDR3 reads TGTGCCAGCAGTGACTGGGCAGGGGGCAATGGCTACACCTTC.

The rearrangement links TRBV4-1 to TRBJ2-5; D gene ambiguous. CDR3 size: 13 residues. Germline V gene sequence: CDR1 MGHRA, CDR2 YSYEKL. V was cut by 1 base and J by 2 bases, with 5 bases left in between. The CDR3 reads CASSQVDQETQYF. The CDR3 region has the DNA TGCGCCAGCAGCCAAGTTGATCAAGAGACCCAGTACTTC.

V and J are TRBV5-1 and TRBJ2-7; the D gene could be TRBD1 or TRBD2 (5 bases each). Germline CDR1 and CDR2: SGHRS and YFSETQ. CDR3 size: 15 residues. Trimming shortened V by 6 bases and J by 0 bases, and 16 bases separated the two germline ends. CDR3 nucleotides: TGCGCCAGCATCAGCAGGGAGTCAGGCTCCTACGAGCAGTACTTC. This sequence encodes CASISRESGSYEQYF.

The chain links TRBV15 to TRBJ1-2; D possibly corresponds to TRBD1 (5 bases). The CDR3 is 18 amino acids. Germline loops: CDR1 LNHNV, CDR2 YYDKDF (reference sequence). V lost 0 bases and J lost 5, with 22 bases in between. The CDR3 loop reads CATSRDRYRRIGRYGYTF. The CDR3 nucleotides read TGTGCCACCAGCAGAGATCGCTACAGGCGGATCGGGCGATATGGCTACACCTTC.

The J gene is TRBJ2-2, the V gene TRBV15; no clear D. Per germline, CDR1 LNHNV and CDR2 YYDKDF (reference sequence). Between the trimmed V and J ends, which lost 0 bases and 6 bases, there was a span of 8 bases. The CDR3 totals 14 residues. The CDR3 bases are TGTGCCACCAGCAGAGATCCAGATGCCGGGGAGCTGTTTTTT. Translated, it gives CATSRDPDAGELFF.

The genes are TRBV19 and TRBJ2-3, with 12 nucleotides matching TRBD1. CDR1 is LNHDA and CDR2 is SQIVND in the germline V gene (reference sequence). The CDR3 has 15 residues. V lost 4 bases, J lost 5 bases, and 4 bases stayed unmatched. The CDR3 nucleotides are TGTGCCAGTAGTAGGGACAGGGGGCAGGGAGATACGCAGTATTTT. It encodes CASSRDRGQGDTQYF. The complete variable domain, with remaining parts taken from reference TRBV19 and TRBJ2-3, reads DGGITQSPKYLFRKEGQNVTLSCEQNLNHDAMYWYRQDPGQGLRLIYYSQIVNDFQKGDIAEGYSVSREKKESFPLTVTSAQKNPTAFYLCASSRDRGQGDTQYFGPGTRLTVL.

The rearrangement uses TRBV6-5 and TRBJ1-2, with unresolved D. Germline V gene sequence: CDR1 MNHEY, CDR2 SVGAGI. CDR3 length: 13 amino acids. V was pared by 5 bases and J by 3 bases, with 10 bases between. This chain's CDR3 is CASSRDPDYGYTF. In nucleotides, the CDR3 is TGTGCCAGCAGTCGAGACCCTGACTATGGCTACACCTTC.

The CDR3 DNA reads TGTGCCAGCAGCCGAAATGGCGGACAGGGCGGTCAGCCCCAGCATTTT. It codes for CASSRNGGQGGQPQHF. This rearrangement joins TRBV7-2 to TRBJ1-5; TRBD1 aligns across 8 bases. Unmatched junction bases numbered 12, after V lost 5 bases and J lost 6 bases. Germline CDR1 is SGHTA and CDR2 is FQGNSA. The CDR3 extends over 16 amino acids.

The chain joins TRBV6-6 to TRBJ2-4; D might be TRBD1 (5 bases). CDR3 length equals 16 residues. Germline values: CDR1 MNHNY, CDR2 SVGAGI (reference sequence). V shed 5 bases and J shed 6 bases, with 20 bases lying between them. The CDR3 coding sequence is TGTGCCAGCAGTACCTCAGCGAATACAGGTTCAAACATTCAGTACTTC. Its protein product is CASSTSANTGSNIQYF.

This clone occurred a few times. The chain recombines TRBV7-2 with TRBJ2-1, with 7 bases that match TRBD2. CDR1 and CDR2 (germline): SGHTA, FQGNSA. V was pared by 5 bases and J by 6 bases, with 4 bases of the junction left unmatched. The length of the CDR3 is 13 residues. CDR3 region: CASSPRTSNEQFF. CDR3 DNA: TGTGCCAGCAGCCCCAGGACTAGCAATGAGCAGTTCTTC.

A single count supports this clone. The rearrangement joins TRBV6-1 to TRBJ1-2, with D possibly being TRBD1 (6 bases). The CDR3 has 16 amino acids. The ends were cut back, 2 bases at V and 7 bases at J, with 20 bases in the middle. Germline-derived CDR1 and CDR2 are MNHNS and SASEGT. CDR3 sequence (DNA): TGTGCCAGCAGTGAAAATAAATGGGGGGCGGCCCCTGGCTACACCTTC. Translating it yields CASSENKWGAAPGYTF.

The chain uses TRBV2 and TRBJ2-6; 10 bases agree with TRBD1. V shed 4 bases, J shed 4 bases, and the junction held 4 bases outside the gene matches. The V gene's germline CDR1 is SNHLY and CDR2 FYNNEI. The CDR3 is 16 amino acids. The CDR3 sequence is CASSGQGAEGANVLTF. The DNA of the CDR3 is TGTGCCAGCAGTGGACAGGGGGCAGAGGGGGCCAACGTCCTGACTTTC. Variable domain in full (rest from reference TRBV2 and TRBJ2-6): EPEVTQTPSHQVTQMGQEVILRCVPISNHLYFYWYRQILGQKVEFLVSFYNNEISEKSEIFDDQFSVERPDGSNFTLKIRSTKLEDSAMYFCASSGQGAEGANVLTFGAGSRLTVL.

The sample holds one count of this clone. This rearrangement joins TRBV7-7 to TRBJ2-5; 7 nucleotides line up with TRBD1. Per the germline V gene, CDR1 is SSHAT and CDR2 is FNYEAQ (reference sequence). CDR3 length: 13 amino acids. Trimming at V came to 5 bases and at J to 3 bases, leaving 3 bases not matched to a gene. The chain's CDR3 is CASSVDREETQYF. The CDR3 nucleotides are TGTGCCAGCAGCGTAGACAGGGAAGAGACCCAGTACTTC.

This chain uses TRBV19 with TRBJ1-5; possibly TRBD1 for D (5 bases). Germline CDR1 is LNHDA and CDR2 is SQIVND (reference sequence). V lost 4 bases, J lost 0 bases, and 16 bases lay in between. This CDR3 region has 17 residues. CDR3 protein: CASSSGTDLYSNQPQHF. Here the CDR3 DNA reads TGTGCCAGTAGTAGCGGGACGGATCTCTATAGCAATCAGCCCCAGCATTTT.

The chain couples TRBV30 to TRBJ2-1, with D perhaps matching TRBD1 (5 bases). The CDR3 consists of 15 residues. Between the trimmed V and J ends, which lost 4 bases and 6 bases, there was a span of 19 bases. From germline, CDR1 is GTSNPN and CDR2 SVGIG (reference sequence). The CDR3 coding sequence is TGTGCCTGGACCTATACAAGGGGCAGGAGCAATGAGCAGTTCTTC. This encodes CAWTYTRGRSNEQFF.

J is TRBJ2-7 and V is TRBV11-1; tentative D call: TRBD1 (5 bases). The CDR3 is 14 residues long. V shed 7 bases and J shed 0 bases, with 13 bases lying between them. Per germline, CDR1 SGHAT and CDR2 FQDESV (reference sequence). Here the CDR3 reads CASTPWGTSYEQYF. CDR3 DNA sequence: TGTGCCAGCACCCCCTGGGGCACCTCCTACGAGCAGTACTTC.

The chain couples TRBV9 to TRBJ1-3; D not resolved. This CDR3 is built from 15 residues. Trimming shortened V by 0 bases and J by 0 bases, and 7 bases separated the two germline ends. Germline CDR1 SGDLS, CDR2 YYNGEE. CDR3 in amino acids: CASSVEWFSGNTIYF. The CDR3, as DNA: TGTGCCAGCAGCGTAGAATGGTTCTCTGGAAACACCATATATTTT.

The genes are TRBV4-1 and TRBJ2-6; D possibly matches TRBD1 or TRBD2 (5 bases each). The CDR3 covers 16 residues. In germline, CDR1 is MGHRA, CDR2 YSYEKL. V was cut by 3 bases and J by 0 bases, with 9 bases left in between. The CDR3 bases are TGCGCCAGCAGCCAGAGGGGCCACTCTGGGGCCAACGTCCTGACTTTC. This translates into CASSQRGHSGANVLTF.

This clone has only one observation. The V call is TRBV2, the J call TRBJ1-2; maybe TRBD1 (6 bases). Trimming left V 6 bases short and J 2 bases short, with 13 bases between. From germline, CDR1 is SNHLY and CDR2 FYNNEI. CDR3 length: 14 amino acids. CDR3: CASSRTGPNYGYTF. Here the CDR3 DNA reads TGTGCCAGCAGCCGAACAGGGCCCAACTATGGCTACACCTTC.

The rearrangement links TRBV5-5 to TRBJ1-2; a weak D match, TRBD1 (5 bases). Trimming pared 0 bases from V and 7 bases from J, leaving 10 bases between. Germline lookup yields CDR1 SGHKS and CDR2 YYEKEE (reference sequence). There are 13 residues in the CDR3. The CDR3 DNA reads as TGTGCCAGCAGCTTGGCCGGGGGTGGTGGCTACACCTTC. Amino acids: CASSLAGGGGYTF. The full variable domain, with the rest looked up from reference TRBV5-5 and TRBJ1-2, is DAGVTQSPTHLIKTRGQQVTLRCSPISGHKSVSWYQQVLGQGPQFIFQYYEKEERGRGNFPDRFSARQFPNYSSELNVNALLLGDSALYLCASSLAGGGGYTFGSGTRLTVV.

This clone has just one count. The chain combines TRBV11-2 with TRBJ1-5; D might be TRBD1 (5 bases). There are 15 residues in the CDR3. Germline loops: CDR1 SGHAT, CDR2 FQNNGV. Trimming took 0 bases from V and 3 from J, leaving 9 bases between them. CDR3 sequence: CASSLDTGFNQPQHF. The CDR3, as DNA: TGTGCCAGCAGCTTAGATACAGGTTTCAATCAGCCCCAGCATTTT.